These T cell receptor beta chains were read from a single sample in a study of immune heterogeneity within non-small cell lung tumors. TCRdb re-called the multiplex PCR reads through MiXCR, storing one row per CDR3 protein. The sample lists about 23,000 distinct CDR3 sequences, around 26% seen once, with about 4% in the top ten. Sequenced input: lung tumor tissue. These receptors were collected from a man aged 40-49 years with non-small cell lung cancer. Each CDR3 is given with its conserved first and last residue. A D gene is named only where the DNA matches it firmly. The listing skips clone size in some rows; elsewhere it reads once, few, many or a size class.

J gene	clone size	V gene	D gene	CDR3 DNA	CDR3 protein
TRBJ1-3	many	TRBV19	TRBD1	TGTGCCAGTAGTATACCCACAGGGGCTGGAAACACCATATATTTT	CASSIPTGAGNTIYF
TRBJ1-5	few	TRBV5-6	-	TGTGCCAGCAGCCTGGCCGGGGGCCCGTATAATCAGCCCCAGCATTTT	CASSLAGGPYNQPQHF
TRBJ2-1	-	TRBV20-1	TRBD1	TGCAGTGCTAGAGAATACGAACAGGGGGATTACAATGAGCAGTTCTTC	CSAREYEQGDYNEQFF
TRBJ2-1	medium-sized	TRBV20-1	TRBD2	TGCAGTGCTAAGGGACTAGCGGACAATGAGCAGTTCTTC	CSAKGLADNEQFF
TRBJ1-2	many	TRBV9	-	TGTGCCAGCAGCGTAGACCCCGACTATGGCTACACCTTC	CASSVDPDYGYTF
TRBJ2-1	-	TRBV27	TRBD2	TGTGCCAGCAGTTTATCTCCCCTCAGCGGGGGAATTTCGTATGAGCAGTTCTTC	CASSLSPLSGGISYEQFF
TRBJ1-6	many	TRBV12-5	-	TGTGCTAGTGGTACCGGGACTATGGATTCACCCCTCCACTTT	CASGTGTMDSPLHF
TRBJ2-5	few	TRBV10-3	-	TGTGCCATCAGAGCAGGGACGCGGTTCGAGACCCAGTACTTC	CAIRAGTRFETQYF
TRBJ1-3	medium-sized	TRBV2	-	TGTGCCAGCACTCAAGGCCGGGATTCTGGAAACACCATATATTTT	CASTQGRDSGNTIYF
TRBJ2-7	few	TRBV6-5	TRBD2	TGTGCCAGCAGTTACCCGCCGGGGGGGATGGACTCCTACGAGCAGTACTTC	CASSYPPGGMDSYEQYF
TRBJ2-3	many	TRBV18	-	TGTGCCAGCTCACCAGTTTTTCTAGGAGCAGATACGCAGTATTTT	CASSPVFLGADTQYF
TRBJ2-6	many	TRBV6-1	TRBD1	TGTGCCAGCAGAGCTACAGGGGCTGGGGCCAACGTCCTGACTTTC	CASRATGAGANVLTF
TRBJ1-1	medium-sized	TRBV6-5	-	TGTGCCAGCAGTTACTCGACACACGGAATGGCTTTCTTT	CASSYSTHGMAFF
TRBJ1-5	many	TRBV19	TRBD1	TGTGCCAGTAGTATGAGGGACAGGGCTCAAACCCTTCTCAATCAGCCCCAGCATTTT	CASSMRDRAQTLLNQPQHF
TRBJ1-2	-	TRBV6-1	-	TGTGCCAGCAGTCAAGGGGACTTACTGATGTCCTATGGCTACACCTTC	CASSQGDLLMSYGYTF
TRBJ2-7	few	TRBV20-1	-	TGCAGTGCTTGGGTGGCAAACACCTACGAGCAGTACTTC	CSAWVANTYEQYF
TRBJ2-5	-	TRBV7-9	-	TGTGCCAGCAGCTTAGGTGGCGTGGGGGAGACCCAGTACTTC	CASSLGGVGETQYF
TRBJ2-7	medium-sized	TRBV6-2/TRBV6-3	-	TGTGCCAGCAGTTACTCAAAGAGGGTTGCCTACGAGCAGTACTTC	CASSYSKRVAYEQYF
TRBJ2-7	few	TRBV7-8	-	TGTGCCAGCAGCTTAGTTACTCTCGAAAGCGGCACCTCATACGAGCAGTACTTC	CASSLVTLESGTSYEQYF
TRBJ1-1	-	TRBV19	-	TGTGCCACCCGATCGGGGGTGGCGAAGACTGAAGCTTTCTTT	CATRSGVAKTEAFF
TRBJ2-7	medium-sized	TRBV2	-	TGTGCCAGCAGGGATGAGAACTACGAGCAGTACTTC	CASRDENYEQYF
TRBJ2-2	many	TRBV6-1	TRBD1	TGTGCCAGCAGCGGACAGGGTGGTGCCGGGGAGCTGTTTTTT	CASSGQGGAGELFF
TRBJ1-1	few	TRBV12-3/TRBV12-4	-	TGTGCCACCACCGGGACACTAAAGAACACTGAAGCTTTCTTT	CATTGTLKNTEAFF
TRBJ2-3	once	TRBV4-1	-	TGCGCCAGCAGCTCCCGGGGGGATACGCAGTATTTT	CASSSRGDTQYF
TRBJ2-3	many	TRBV7-8	-	TGTGCCAGCAGCCCACCAGGTGCTAGCACAGATACGCAGTATTTT	CASSPPGASTDTQYF
TRBJ2-1	once	TRBV6-1	-	TGTGCCAGCAGTCGGGACCCTACCGTCCCTAACAATGAGCAGTTCTTC	CASSRDPTVPNNEQFF
TRBJ2-7	many	TRBV6-1	-	TGTGCCAGCAGTGAGGGCAGAACCTACGAGCAGTACTTC	CASSEGRTYEQYF
TRBJ2-2	many	TRBV4-1	TRBD1	TGCGCCAGCAGCCAACAAACCGGGACAGGGTACACCGGGGAGCTGTTTTTT	CASSQQTGTGYTGELFF
TRBJ2-3	few	TRBV6-5	TRBD2	TGTGCCAGCAGTTACTCGGGTGGCGGGGGAATTGAGCAGTATTTT	CASSYSGGGGIEQYF
TRBJ2-3	-	TRBV4-1	TRBD2	TGCGCCAGCAAACTTGACGGGAGGGGTAGCACAGATACGCAGTATTTT	CASKLDGRGSTDTQYF
TRBJ2-1	medium-sized	TRBV27	-	TGTGCCAGCAGACGGGTACCATACAATGAGCAGTTCTTC	CASRRVPYNEQFF
TRBJ2-1	few	TRBV7-9	-	TGTGCCGAGGGGGGAACCAGTTACAATGAGCAGTTCTTC	CAEGGTSYNEQFF
TRBJ2-7	medium-sized	TRBV6-2/TRBV6-3	TRBD2	TGTGCCAGCAGTCCCGGGAGGACACCACTTTCCTACGAGCAGTACTTC	CASSPGRTPLSYEQYF
TRBJ1-5	many	TRBV6-2/TRBV6-3	-	TGTGCCACGGGGGGGATGGGCAATCAGCCCCAGCATTTT	CATGGMGNQPQHF
TRBJ2-5	-	TRBV3-1	TRBD1	TGTGCCAGCAGCCAAGGGGACAGGGGTAAAGAGACCCAGTACTTC	CASSQGDRGKETQYF
TRBJ2-1	few	TRBV6-4	-	TGTGCCAGCAGTGCACTAGCTCAGGGGGATGAGCAGTTCTTC	CASSALAQGDEQFF
TRBJ1-5	-	TRBV4-1	-	TGCACCAGCAGCGAAGGGGGGAGCAATCAGCCCCAGCATTTT	CTSSEGGSNQPQHF
TRBJ1-1	many	TRBV11-2	-	TGTGCCAGCAGCTTACCAGGGAGAGCTGAAGCTTTCTTT	CASSLPGRAEAFF
TRBJ2-7	many	TRBV11-3	TRBD2	TGTGCCAGCAGCCAACTAGCGGACGCTAAAGGGGAGCAGTACTTC	CASSQLADAKGEQYF
TRBJ2-7	medium-sized	TRBV27	TRBD1	TGTGCCAGCAGTGGCGGACAGGGATCCTACGAGCAGTACTTC	CASSGGQGSYEQYF
TRBJ1-6	few	TRBV3-1	TRBD1	TGTGCCAGCAGCCAGACAGGGAGAGGTTCACCCCTCCACTTT	CASSQTGRGSPLHF
TRBJ1-3	few	TRBV19	-	TGTGCCAGTAGTATAACAGGAGGAAACACCATATATTTT	CASSITGGNTIYF
TRBJ2-7	-	TRBV7-9	TRBD2	TGTGCCAGCAGCCTTCCGGGGGGCGAGCAGTACTTC	CASSLPGGEQYF
TRBJ2-6	-	TRBV5-6	-	TGTGCCAGCAGCTTGGGCCTTGGGGCCAACGTCCTGACTTTC	CASSLGLGANVLTF
TRBJ1-1	few	TRBV5-6	-	TGTGCCAGCACCCCCCGGAGAAAGGGGATGAACACTGAAGCTTTCTTT	CASTPRRKGMNTEAFF
TRBJ1-3	many	TRBV12-3/TRBV12-4	-	TGTGCCAGCAGTTTAGCGCTTCTGGTTACTGGAAACACCATATATTTT	CASSLALLVTGNTIYF
TRBJ2-1	once	TRBV18	-	TGTGCCATCTCACCATCGGGGTATAGCGGCCTACAGTTCTTC	CAISPSGYSGLQFF
TRBJ2-2	once	TRBV5-4	-	TGTGCCAGCAGCCGGACAAACACCGGGGAGCTGTTTTTT	CASSRTNTGELFF
TRBJ1-1	-	TRBV13	-	TGTGCCAGCAGCTTAGCAGGGGTGAACACTGAAGCTTTCTTT	CASSLAGVNTEAFF
TRBJ1-1	-	TRBV6-2/TRBV6-3	-	TGTGCCAGCAGCCTCCTTAAACCGAACACTGAAGCTTTCTTT	CASSLLKPNTEAFF
TRBJ1-2	many	TRBV18	-	TGTGCCAGCTCACCGAGGGCCGGGGGCCCTTATGGCTACACCTTC	CASSPRAGGPYGYTF
TRBJ1-1	medium-sized	TRBV13	TRBD1	TGTGCCAGCAGCGGGAGACAGGGGGCAAACACTGAAGCTTTCTTT	CASSGRQGANTEAFF